This is a list of T cell receptor beta chains from one sample in a study of cytomegalovirus exposure and HLA in healthy donors. Sequencing used immunoSEQ multiplex PCR; TCRdb keeps in-frame clones, though not all of them. The data hold fewer than 200,000 clones, with roughly nine tenths observed a single time. Sequences were obtained from PBMCs. The receptors stem from a woman in her 30s in good health and CMV-seronegative. The CDR3 runs from the conserved cysteine through the conserved F or W. D genes are given only for firm matches. Expanded clones get a size class; other rows say once, few or many, or leave the size out.

>TRBJ2-5|TRBD1|TRBV7-9|once
CASSSERQGAETQYF
TGTGCCAGCAGCTCGGAGCGACAGGGCGCAGAGACCCAGTACTTC
>TRBJ2-3|.|TRBV27|.
CASMSPSTDTQYF
TGTGCCAGCATGTCTCCCAGCACAGATACGCAGTATTTT
>TRBJ1-5|TRBD1|TRBV2|once
CASSGQENQPQHF
TGTGCCAGCAGCGGACAGGAGAATCAGCCCCAGCATTTT
>TRBJ2-7|.|TRBV4-3|.
CASSPGVGSYYEQYF
TGCGCCAGCAGCCCAGGGGTGGGGAGCTACTACGAGCAGTACTTC
>TRBJ1-2|TRBD1|TRBV5-1|.
CASSLGQGTYGYTF
TGCGCCAGCAGCTTGGGACAGGGAACCTATGGCTACACCTTC
>TRBJ1-1|.|TRBV28|.
CASSVGAEAFF
TGTGCCAGCAGTGTCGGAGCCGAAGCTTTCTTT
>TRBJ1-1|.|TRBV4-3|.
CASSQERTRNTEAFF
TGCGCCAGCAGCCAAGAAAGGACAAGGAACACTGAAGCTTTCTTT
>TRBJ2-7|.|TRBV5-1|.
CASSLVGGYEQYF
TGCGCCAGCAGCTTAGTAGGGGGATACGAGCAGTACTTC
>TRBJ1-3|.|TRBV27|once
CASSPQGTGNTIYF
TGTGCCAGCAGTCCACAGGGTACTGGAAACACCATATATTTT
>TRBJ2-7|.|TRBV6-1|.
CASSQARTGTYEQYF
TGTGCCAGCAGCCAAGCCCGTACAGGAACCTACGAGCAGTACTTC
>TRBJ1-2|.|TRBV18|.
CASSFRDGYTF
TGTGCCAGCTCATTCAGAGATGGCTACACCTTC
>TRBJ1-2|TRBD1|TRBV13|few
CASSSRTGGAYYGYTF
TGTGCCAGCAGCTCCCGGACAGGGGGCGCGTACTATGGCTACACCTTC
>TRBJ2-1|TRBD2|TRBV11-2|.
CASSFSGLVNEQFF
TGTGCCAGCAGCTTTTCGGGACTAGTCAATGAGCAGTTCTTC
>TRBJ1-1|TRBD1|TRBV6-5|.
CASSYSNRGASEAFF
TGTGCCAGCAGTTACTCCAACAGGGGCGCTTCTGAAGCTTTCTTT
>TRBJ2-7|TRBD2|TRBV28|.
CASSLPGGGSYEQYF
TGTGCCAGCAGTTTACCGGGAGGGGGGTCCTACGAGCAGTACTTC
>TRBJ2-7|.|TRBV28|.
CASSSPIRRSYEQYF
TGTGCCAGCAGTTCCCCCATCAGGCGCTCCTACGAGCAGTACTTC
>TRBJ2-1|TRBD2|TRBV11-2|.
CASSYYPSGRAKVEGEQFF
TGTGCCAGCAGCTACTACCCTAGCGGGAGGGCCAAGGTGGAGGGTGAGCAGTTCTTC
>TRBJ2-7|TRBD1|TRBV25-1|.
CASSEGTGTVSF
TGTGCCAGCAGTGAAGGGACCGGGACAGTCAGCTTC
>TRBJ2-7|.|TRBV2|.
CASSPTRTGYEQYF
TGTGCCAGCAGTCCTACTAGGACGGGGTACGAGCAGTACTTC
>TRBJ2-1|.|TRBV28|.
CASSFGPLQGGLNEQFF
TGTGCCAGCAGTTTTGGGCCCTTGCAGGGAGGTCTTAATGAGCAGTTCTTC
>TRBJ1-3|.|TRBV29-1|.
CSVSNSGNTIYF
TGCAGCGTTTCTAACTCTGGAAACACCATATATTTT
>TRBJ1-5|TRBD1|TRBV7-3|few
CASSLNSTDRGSGNQPQHF
TGTGCCAGCAGCTTAAATTCCACAGACAGGGGAAGCGGCAATCAGCCCCAGCATTTT
>TRBJ2-7|TRBD2|TRBV7-8|.
CASSLGSGGAPKSSEQYF
TGTGCCAGCAGCTTAGGAAGCGGGGGGGCCCCTAAGTCATCCGAGCAGTACTTC
>TRBJ2-2|.|TRBV29-1|.
CSVDRGLNTGELFF
TGCAGCGTTGATCGGGGGCTCAACACCGGGGAGCTGTTTTTT
>TRBJ2-3|.|TRBV30|.
CAWRPSADTQYF
TGTGCCTGGAGACCTAGCGCAGATACGCAGTATTTT
>TRBJ1-1|.|TRBV2|.
CASKRGFEAFF
TGTGCCAGCAAACGGGGGTTCGAAGCTTTCTTT
>TRBJ2-2|.|TRBV5-1|.
CASSLGPIGNAGELFF
TGCGCCAGCAGCTTAGGCCCGATTGGGAACGCCGGGGAGCTGTTTTTT
>TRBJ2-1|TRBD2|TRBV6-1|.
CASSGPVAGSYNEQFF
TGTGCCAGCAGTGGGCCCGTAGCGGGCTCCTACAATGAGCAGTTCTTC
>TRBJ1-1|.|TRBV28|.
CASSTPGYTEAFF
TGTGCCAGCAGTACCCCGGGGTACACTGAAGCTTTCTTT
>TRBJ2-7|TRBD1|TRBV6-5|.
CASKPQGVREQYF
TGTGCCAGCAAACCACAGGGGGTGAGGGAGCAGTACTTC
>TRBJ1-4|.|TRBV5-6|.
CASSFFGLTNEKLFF
TGTGCCAGCAGCTTCTTCGGCTTGACTAATGAAAAACTGTTTTTT
>TRBJ1-2|TRBD1|TRBV7-2|.
CASSLEAGGQDNRGYTF
TGTGCCAGCAGCTTAGAAGCAGGGGGGCAGGATAATCGTGGCTACACCTTC
>TRBJ2-6|.|TRBV5-1|.
CASSLAVGGHSGANVLTF
TGCGCCAGCAGCTTGGCCGTGGGGGGCCACTCTGGGGCCAACGTCCTGACTTTC
>TRBJ1-1|.|TRBV7-3|.
CASSLGSRTEAFF
TGTGCCAGCAGCTTAGGGAGTCGCACTGAAGCTTTCTTT
>TRBJ2-3|TRBD2|TRBV6-4|once
CASRKFGGAADTQYF
TGTGCCAGCAGGAAATTCGGGGGGGCCGCAGATACGCAGTATTTT
>TRBJ2-7|TRBD2|TRBV5-1|.
CASSPHTAGAYEQYF
TGCGCCAGCAGCCCCCATACAGCGGGGGCCTATGAGCAGTACTTC
>TRBJ1-2|.|TRBV27|.
CASKYSISAGYTF
TGTGCCAGCAAATACAGTATCTCCGCTGGCTACACCTTC
>TRBJ2-1|.|TRBV11-3|.
CASSLDGVAPYNEQFF
TGTGCCAGCAGCTTAGATGGGGTAGCTCCCTACAATGAGCAGTTCTTC
>TRBJ2-7|.|TRBV25-1|.
CASSGRGSGDEQYF
TGTGCCAGCAGTGGACGAGGGAGTGGGGACGAGCAGTACTTC
>TRBJ1-5|.|TRBV5-5|.
CASSLAGRSAAGQPQHF
TGTGCCAGCAGCTTGGCCGGTCGCAGTGCGGCTGGACAGCCCCAGCATTTT
>TRBJ1-1|.|TRBV29-1|.
CSGYVRGGQAFF
TGCAGCGGATACGTTCGGGGGGGTCAAGCTTTCTTT
>TRBJ2-3|.|TRBV19|.
CASRSSGRGPDTQYF
TGTGCCAGTAGAAGTAGCGGAAGGGGGCCAGATACGCAGTATTTT